This TCR beta chain emerged from a study of T cell changes during pregnancy in multiple sclerosis. The protocol was immunoSEQ multiplex PCR, while the TCRdb copy is restricted to in-frame clones and leaves out a portion. The table shows 25,000 to 35,000 clones, with about 88% occurring only once. Germline V gene data show CDR1 as LGHNA and CDR2 as YSLEER. Germline trimming cut 1 base from V and 8 bases from J; bases unmatched to any gene: 7. The CDR3 covers 15 residues. This rearrangement joins TRBV4-3 to TRBJ2-2; 7 bases line up with TRBD2. The sequences come from CD8+ T cells from peripheral blood mononuclear cells, collected in the second trimester of pregnancy. The receptor's source is a female donor with multiple sclerosis, enrolled in a pregnancy study. DNA for the CDR3: TGCGCCAGCAGCCAAGGCCGACTAGCCGGTGGGGAGCTGTTTTTT. Translating it yields CASSQGRLAGGELFF.